The 10 T cell receptor beta chains reported below all come from one sample, sequenced in a study of CD8 T cells in ankylosing spondylitis. Study-wide results and limits: Typical of ankylosing spondylitis blood, it appeared, was a TCR beta motif of several highly homologous variants.

MiXCR, applied by TCRdb to the 5' RACE reads, yields one record per CDR3 protein. In the table there are some 700,000 distinct CDR3 sequences, around a fifth of which are singletons. No antigens are known for them. What was sequenced was blood, either unsorted or a sorted T cell fraction (not recorded which). The origin of the receptors is a male donor with ankylosing spondylitis.

This clonotype was seen a handful of times. J is TRBJ1-5 and V is TRBV27; no clear D. Between the trimmed V and J ends, which lost 3 bases and 0 bases, there was a span of 9 bases. Germline-derived CDR1 and CDR2 are MNHEY and SMNVEV (reference sequence). The CDR3 covers 15 residues. The CDR3: CASSFSGNSNQPQHF. The CDR3 nucleotides are TGTGCCAGCAGTTTTTCGGGGAATAGCAATCAGCCCCAGCATTTT.

The chain is built from TRBV5-1 and TRBJ2-3, with 12 bases matching TRBD2. The CDR3 spans 17 residues. V dropped 6 bases and J dropped 4; count of bases not matched to a gene: 12. Germline CDR1 and CDR2: SGHRS and YFSETQ. The CDR3 loop is CASTQTPSGGAPDTQYF. DNA of the CDR3: TGCGCCAGCACCCAAACCCCTAGCGGGGGGGCCCCAGATACGCAGTATTTT.

This chain links TRBV4-2 with TRBJ1-5, with D hard to call. CDR1 is LGHNA, CDR2 YNFKEQ, per germline. The CDR3 has 16 amino acids. V was clipped by 0 bases and J by 0 bases, with 9 bases between them. Here the CDR3 reads CASSQDTEYSNQPQHF. CDR3 in DNA: TGTGCCAGCAGCCAAGATACAGAGTATAGCAATCAGCCCCAGCATTTT.

The chain employs TRBV5-1 and TRBJ1-6; 8 bases are shared with TRBD1. Trimming took 3 bases from V and 1 from J; bases not matched to a gene: 3. Germline lookup yields CDR1 SGHRS and CDR2 YFSETQ. The CDR3 loop spans 16 amino acids. This CDR3 is CASSSGTGSYNSPLHF. Here the CDR3 DNA reads TGCGCCAGCAGCTCTGGGACAGGATCCTATAATTCACCCCTCCACTTT.

V is TRBV30 and J is TRBJ1-1; D gene uncertain. Germline CDR1 and CDR2: GTSNPN and SVGIG (reference sequence). The length of the CDR3 is 12 residues. V was cut by 1 base and J by 2 bases, with 5 bases left in between. The CDR3 protein is CAWSDSNTEAFF. The CDR3 bases are TGTGCCTGGAGTGATTCTAACACTGAAGCTTTCTTT.

To note about this clonotype: As the CDR3 is not closed by the conserved phenylalanine or tryptophan, this likely results from a read error. The DNA is omitted, as the CDR3 cannot be located on it reliably, and the CDR3 follows TCRdb's listing. The chain combines TRBV11-2 with TRBJ2-1; whether TRBD1, the table's D call, matches the DNA was not checked. The CDR3 extends over 12 residues, inclusive of both ends. The V gene's germline CDR1 is SGHAT and CDR2 FQNNGV. The CDR3 sequence is CASSLMGRAISV.

There are a few counts of this clonotype. The J gene is TRBJ2-5, the V gene TRBV5-1; 16 bases line up with TRBD2. The CDR3 sequence is 16 residues long. V lost 4 bases to trimming and J lost 5 bases; unmatched junction nucleotides: 5. CDR1 is SGHRS and CDR2 is YFSETQ in the germline V gene. This chain's CDR3 is CASSGGLAGGHETQYF. CDR3 in DNA: TGCGCCAGCAGCGGGGGACTAGCGGGGGGGCATGAGACCCAGTACTTC.

This chain uses TRBV27 with TRBJ2-5; either TRBD1 or TRBD2 may supply D (5 bases each). CDR1 and CDR2 (germline): MNHEY, SMNVEV (reference sequence). The V gene lost 4 bases and the J gene lost 5 bases, with 20 bases spanning the gap. The CDR3 contains 16 residues. This chain's CDR3 is CASSSPSEGPGETQYF. For the CDR3, the DNA is TGTGCCAGCAGTTCCCCGAGTGAGGGTCCAGGGGAGACCCAGTACTTC.

V gene TRBV12-3 or TRBV12-4 combines with J gene TRBJ2-4; D is possibly TRBD1 (6 bases). V lost 5 bases and J 3 bases, leaving 17 bases between the germline ends. This CDR3 spans 16 amino acids. CDR3: CASSGSGGRSKNIQYF. CDR3 DNA: TGTGCCAGCAGTGGAAGTGGGGGCCGGAGCAAAAACATTCAGTACTTC.

The chain links TRBV7-6 to TRBJ2-7, with 7 bases identical to TRBD2. The CDR3 is made up of 16 amino acids. Germline V CDR1 and CDR2: SGHVS, FNYEAQ. V lost 3 bases to trimming and J lost 0 bases; unmatched junction nucleotides: 8. The DNA of the CDR3 is TGTGCCAGCAGCTTCCAGCCTAGCGGAAGCTCCTACGAGCAGTACTTC. As protein: CASSFQPSGSSYEQYF.